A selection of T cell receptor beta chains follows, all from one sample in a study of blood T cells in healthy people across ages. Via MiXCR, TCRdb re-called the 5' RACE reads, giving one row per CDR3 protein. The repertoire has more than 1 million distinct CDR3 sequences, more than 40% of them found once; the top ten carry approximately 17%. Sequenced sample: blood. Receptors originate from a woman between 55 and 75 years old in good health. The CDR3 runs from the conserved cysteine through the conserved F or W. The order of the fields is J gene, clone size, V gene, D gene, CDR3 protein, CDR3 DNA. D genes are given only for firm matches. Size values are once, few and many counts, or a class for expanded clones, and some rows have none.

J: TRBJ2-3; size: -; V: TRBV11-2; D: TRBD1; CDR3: CASSLTWGQGSPRGTDTQYF; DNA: TGTGCCAGCAGCTTAACTTGGGGACAGGGATCCCCCCGGGGCACAGATACGCAGTATTTT
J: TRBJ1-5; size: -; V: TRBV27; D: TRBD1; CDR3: CASGTGQGIRPQHF; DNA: TGTGCCAGCGGAACCGGACAGGGAATCAGGCCCCAGCATTTT
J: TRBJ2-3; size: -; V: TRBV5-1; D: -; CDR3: CASSLEQATDTQYF; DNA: TGCGCCAGCAGCTTGGAACAGGCCACAGATACGCAGTATTTT
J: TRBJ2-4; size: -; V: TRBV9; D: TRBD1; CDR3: CASSVRGYNIQYF; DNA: TGTGCCAGCAGCGTCAGGGGGTACAACATTCAGTACTTC
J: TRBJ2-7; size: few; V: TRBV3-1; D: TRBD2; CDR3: CASSLGTSGTSSYEQYF; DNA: TGTGCCAGCAGCCTCGGGACTAGCGGGACGAGCTCCTACGAGCAGTACTTC
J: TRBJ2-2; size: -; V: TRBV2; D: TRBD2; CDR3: CASRKLAGVTGELFF; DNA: TGTGCCAGCAGGAAACTAGCGGGAGTCACCGGGGAGCTGTTTTTT
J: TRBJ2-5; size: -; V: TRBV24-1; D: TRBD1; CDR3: CATSEYLMTGGGETQYF; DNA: TGTGCCACCAGTGAATACCTCATGACAGGGGGCGGTGAGACCCAGTACTTC
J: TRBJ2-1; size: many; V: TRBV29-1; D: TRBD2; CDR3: CSVEGSGTSGRAANEQFF; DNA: TGCAGCGTTGAGGGATCCGGGACTAGCGGGAGGGCTGCCAATGAGCAGTTCTTC
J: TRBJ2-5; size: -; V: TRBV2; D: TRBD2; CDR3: CASTAIAGLAETQYF; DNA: TGTGCCAGCACCGCCATAGCGGGGCTGGCAGAGACCCAGTACTTC
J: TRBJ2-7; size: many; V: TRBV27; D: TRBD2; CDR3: CASSLLAGGPGYEQYF; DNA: TGTGCCAGCAGTTTACTAGCGGGAGGGCCAGGCTACGAGCAGTACTTC
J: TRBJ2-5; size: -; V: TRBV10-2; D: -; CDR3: CASSDSGETQYF; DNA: TGCGCCAGCAGTGACAGTGGTGAGACCCAGTACTTC
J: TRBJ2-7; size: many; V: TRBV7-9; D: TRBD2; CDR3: CASSSPTSGSHEQYF; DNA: TGTGCCAGCAGCTCACCGACTAGCGGGAGCCACGAGCAGTACTTC
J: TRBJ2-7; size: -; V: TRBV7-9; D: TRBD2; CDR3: CASSYTAGGPHEQYF; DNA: TGTGCCAGCAGCTATACAGCGGGAGGGCCCCATGAGCAGTACTTC
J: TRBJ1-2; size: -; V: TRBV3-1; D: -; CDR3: CASSQVDAYGYTF; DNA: TGTGCCAGCAGCCAAGTGGATGCCTATGGCTACACCTTC
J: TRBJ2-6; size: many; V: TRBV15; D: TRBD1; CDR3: CATSRDLRQGASGANVLTF; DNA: TGTGCCACCAGCAGAGATCTTCGACAGGGGGCCTCTGGGGCCAACGTCCTGACTTTC
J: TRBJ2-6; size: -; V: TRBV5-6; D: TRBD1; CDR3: CASSQNRGQYSGANVLTF; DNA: TGTGCCAGCAGCCAAAACAGGGGTCAGTACTCTGGGGCCAACGTCCTGACTTTC
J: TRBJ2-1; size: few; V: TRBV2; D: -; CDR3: CASRGQYNEQFF; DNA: TGTGCCAGCAGAGGACAGTACAATGAGCAGTTCTTC
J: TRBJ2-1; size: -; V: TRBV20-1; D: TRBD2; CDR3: CSASLAVSSHNEQFF; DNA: TGCAGTGCGAGCCTAGCGGTGAGCTCCCACAATGAGCAGTTCTTC
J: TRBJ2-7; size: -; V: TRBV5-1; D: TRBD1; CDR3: CASRVLGLTGFVSDDYEQYF; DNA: TGCGCCAGCAGGGTGTTAGGCCTGACAGGGTTTGTGTCCGACGACTACGAGCAGTACTTC
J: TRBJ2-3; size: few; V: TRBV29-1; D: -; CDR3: CSVVVADTQYF; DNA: TGCAGCGTTGTGGTGGCAGATACGCAGTATTTT
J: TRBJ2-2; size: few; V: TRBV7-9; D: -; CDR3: CASSLALLTRSGELFF; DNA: TGTGCCAGCAGCTTAGCCCTCTTGACCCGGTCCGGGGAGCTGTTTTTT
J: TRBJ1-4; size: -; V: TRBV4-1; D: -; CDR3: CASSPRDATNEKLFF; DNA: TGCGCCAGCAGCCCCCGGGACGCAACTAATGAAAAACTGTTTTTT
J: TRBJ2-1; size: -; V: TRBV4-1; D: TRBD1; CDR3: CASSHVTGGGNEQFF; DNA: TGCGCCAGCAGCCATGTGACAGGGGGGGGCAATGAGCAGTTCTTC
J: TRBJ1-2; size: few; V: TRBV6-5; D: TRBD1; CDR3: CASSHATGGYGYTF; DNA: TGTGCCAGCAGCCATGCGACAGGGGGCTATGGCTACACCTTC